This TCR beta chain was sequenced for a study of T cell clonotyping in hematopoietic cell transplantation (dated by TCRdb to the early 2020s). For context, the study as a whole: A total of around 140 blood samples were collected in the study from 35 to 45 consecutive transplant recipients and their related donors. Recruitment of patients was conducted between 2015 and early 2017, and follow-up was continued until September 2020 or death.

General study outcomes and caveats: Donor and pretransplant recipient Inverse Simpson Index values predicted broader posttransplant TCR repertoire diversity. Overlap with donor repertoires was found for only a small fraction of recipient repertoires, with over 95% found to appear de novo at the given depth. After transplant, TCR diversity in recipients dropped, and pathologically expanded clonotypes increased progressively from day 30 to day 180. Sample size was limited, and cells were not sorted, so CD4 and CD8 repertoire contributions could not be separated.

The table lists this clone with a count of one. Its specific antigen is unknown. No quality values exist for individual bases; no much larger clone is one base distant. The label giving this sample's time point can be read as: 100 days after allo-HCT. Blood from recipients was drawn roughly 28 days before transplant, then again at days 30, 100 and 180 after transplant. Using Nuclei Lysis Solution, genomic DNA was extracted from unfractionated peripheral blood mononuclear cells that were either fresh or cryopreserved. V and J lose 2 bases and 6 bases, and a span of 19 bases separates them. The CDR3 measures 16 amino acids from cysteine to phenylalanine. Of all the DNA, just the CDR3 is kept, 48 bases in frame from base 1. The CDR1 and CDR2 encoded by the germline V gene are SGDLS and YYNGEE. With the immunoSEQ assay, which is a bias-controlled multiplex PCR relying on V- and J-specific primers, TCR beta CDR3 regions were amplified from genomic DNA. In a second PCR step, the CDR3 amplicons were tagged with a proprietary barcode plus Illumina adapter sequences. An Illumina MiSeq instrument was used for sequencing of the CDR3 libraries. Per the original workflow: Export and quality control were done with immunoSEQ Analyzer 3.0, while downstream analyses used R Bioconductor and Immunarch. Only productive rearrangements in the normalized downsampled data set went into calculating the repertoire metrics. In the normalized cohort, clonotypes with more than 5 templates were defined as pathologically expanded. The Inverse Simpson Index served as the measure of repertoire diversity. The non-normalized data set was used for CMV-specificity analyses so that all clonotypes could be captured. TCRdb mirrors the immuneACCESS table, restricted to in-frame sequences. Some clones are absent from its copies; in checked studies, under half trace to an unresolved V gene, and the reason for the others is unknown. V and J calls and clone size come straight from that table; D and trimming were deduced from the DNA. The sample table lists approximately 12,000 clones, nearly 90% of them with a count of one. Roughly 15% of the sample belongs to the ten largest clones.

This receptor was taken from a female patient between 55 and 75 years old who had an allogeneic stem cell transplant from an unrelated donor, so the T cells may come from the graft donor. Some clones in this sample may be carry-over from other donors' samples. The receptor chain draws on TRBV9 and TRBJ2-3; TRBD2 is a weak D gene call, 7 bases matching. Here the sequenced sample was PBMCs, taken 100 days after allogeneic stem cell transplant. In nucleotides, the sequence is TGTGCCAGCAGCGTGGGGGGCGGGAGATTGGTGGATACGCAGTATTTT. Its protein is CASSVGGGRLVDTQYF.